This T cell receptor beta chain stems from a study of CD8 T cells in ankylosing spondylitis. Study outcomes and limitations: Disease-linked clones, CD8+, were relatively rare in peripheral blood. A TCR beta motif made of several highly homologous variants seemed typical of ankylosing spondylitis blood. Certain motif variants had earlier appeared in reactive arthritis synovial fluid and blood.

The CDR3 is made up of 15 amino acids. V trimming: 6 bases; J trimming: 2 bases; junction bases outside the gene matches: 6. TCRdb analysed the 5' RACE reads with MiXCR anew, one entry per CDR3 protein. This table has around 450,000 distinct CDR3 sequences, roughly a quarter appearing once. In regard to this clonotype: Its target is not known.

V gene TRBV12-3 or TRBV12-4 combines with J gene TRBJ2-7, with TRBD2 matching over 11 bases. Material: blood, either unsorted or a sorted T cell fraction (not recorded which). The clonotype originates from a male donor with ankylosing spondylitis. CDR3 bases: TGTGCCAGCAGCGTGGGACTAGCGGATACCTACGAGCAGTACTTC. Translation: CASSVGLADTYEQYF.